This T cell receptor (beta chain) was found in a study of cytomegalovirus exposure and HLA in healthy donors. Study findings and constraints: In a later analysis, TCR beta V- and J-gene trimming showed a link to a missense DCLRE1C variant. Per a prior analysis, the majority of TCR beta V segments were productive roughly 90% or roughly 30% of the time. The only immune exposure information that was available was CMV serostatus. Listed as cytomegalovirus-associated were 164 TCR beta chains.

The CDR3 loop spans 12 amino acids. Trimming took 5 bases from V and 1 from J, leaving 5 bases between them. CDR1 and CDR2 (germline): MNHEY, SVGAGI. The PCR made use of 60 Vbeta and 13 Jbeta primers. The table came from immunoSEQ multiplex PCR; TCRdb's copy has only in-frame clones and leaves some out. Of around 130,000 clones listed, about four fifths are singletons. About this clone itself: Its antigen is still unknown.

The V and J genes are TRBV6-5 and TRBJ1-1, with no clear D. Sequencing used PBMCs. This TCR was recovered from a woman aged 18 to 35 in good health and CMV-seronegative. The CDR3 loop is CASSNRNTEAFF. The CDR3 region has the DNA TGTGCCAGCAGTAACAGGAACACTGAAGCTTTCTTT.